This T cell receptor beta chain originates from a study of CD8+CD57+ T cells in acquired aplastic anemia. Study in general: Mean yield of DNA from sorted CD4+ and CD8+ cells was 3 to 3.5 ug. Study outcomes and limitations: The study identified twenty-nine CD8+ CDR3 sequences shared by patients and controls.

Genomic DNA constituted the template upon which TCR beta VDJ and CDR3 profiling was performed. TCRdb used MiXCR to reprocess the reads, holding one entry per CDR3 protein. Among a few hundred thousand distinct CDR3 sequences listed, roughly 61% were seen once. Patients picked for sequencing had shown CD8+CD57+ cell expansion detected by flow cytometry. With no exception, the patients had severe acquired aplastic anemia. Blood samples were obtained from patients who had received no prior therapy. Trimming stripped 5 bases from V and 1 base from J, with 18 bases between. The CDR3 consists of 16 residues. The germline V gene encodes CDR1 SGHVS and CDR2 FQNEAQ. A remark on this clonotype: The antigen is not known.

Sequencing was done on a sample of sorted CD4+, CD8+, or CD8+CD57+ T cells (not recorded which) from PBMCs. The chain is built from TRBV7-8 and TRBJ2-7; D perhaps matches TRBD2 (5 bases). The receptor comes from a human donor with aplastic anemia. Here the CDR3 reads CASSISARPGSYEQYF. The CDR3 region has the DNA TGTGCCAGCAGCATCTCCGCCCGGCCGGGGTCCTACGAGCAGTACTTC.